This T cell receptor beta chain was recovered during a study of graft-versus-host responses after intestinal transplantation. On the study more broadly: The study gave all recipients anti-thymocyte globulin induction, then tacrolimus and steroids for about 3 years.

V was cut by 8 bases and J by 7 bases, with 9 bases left in between. Germline CDR1 is LNHDA and CDR2 is SQIVND (reference sequence). There are 11 residues in the CDR3. Study-wide results and limits: Investigators detected GvH clones in recipient marrow, with some emerging earlier in ileum or blood.

TCRdb's table, derived via immunoSEQ multiplex PCR, lists solely in-frame clones and lacks some. Of around 18,000 clones listed, approximately 95% are singletons. Of note for this clone: Its antigen remains unidentified.

This sequence originates from a human patient who received an intestinal transplant, so some T cells may come from the graft donor. The V call is TRBV19, the J call TRBJ2-1; D not resolved. The sample here was PBMCs, taken 23 days after intestinal transplant. The chain's CDR3 is CASADSNEQFF. For the CDR3, the DNA is TGTGCCAGTGCAGATTCGAATGAGCAGTTCTTC.